This TCR beta chain came from a study of vaccination and CD4 T cells after COVID-19. Overall study results and limits: The median number of SARS-CoV-2-reactive clonotypes increased from 21 to 38, a change that did not reach significance.

The sample's treatment: roughly nine-day PBMC culture with coronavirus spike peptide pools or control peptides (ViraFEST assay). The Oncomine TCR Beta short-read assay was applied to DNA of cultured CD4+ T cells. Via MiXCR, TCRdb re-called the PCR reads, giving one row per CDR3 protein. The table records under 5,000 distinct CDR3 sequences, 37% of them present only once. This clonotype was observed a handful of times. What it binds is not known. The CDR3 is 12 amino acids. Germline lookup yields CDR1 MNHNS and CDR2 SASEGT. V was trimmed by 6 bases and J by 8 bases, leaving 13 bases between them. V and J are TRBV6-1 and TRBJ1-2; D not resolved. The receptor comes from a human donor who had recovered from COVID-19. The sample in question was CD4+ T cells from blood, cultured in vitro, obtained after SARS-CoV-2 vaccination. The CDR3 reads CASRRPDEGYTF. CDR3 bases: TGTGCCAGCAGGAGACCCGACGAAGGCTACACCTTC.